This TCR beta chain was identified in a study of response to subunit inactivated influenza vaccine. This CDR3 has 15 amino acids. V was pared by 5 bases and J by 10 bases, with 11 bases of the junction left unmatched. Germline V CDR1 and CDR2: SGHRS, YFSETQ. TCRdb reprocessed the RT-PCR reads with MiXCR, giving one entry per CDR3 protein. Here the sample spans about 570,000 distinct CDR3 sequences, about 10% being singletons. This clonotype occurred a few times. The TCR comes from a man aged 45-60 years who received an inactivated influenza vaccine. The specimen was PBMCs from blood, collected on the day of vaccination. This chain joins TRBV5-1 and TRBJ2-1, with TRBD1 identical over 11 bases. The CDR3 region has the DNA TGCGCCAGCAGAGAGACCGGGACAGGGGGTGGGGAGCAGTTCTTC. This gives the protein CASRETGTGGGEQFF. The full variable domain, its missing parts supplied by reference TRBV5-1 and TRBJ2-1, is KAGVTQTPRYLIKTRGQQVTLSCSPISGHRSVSWYQQTPGQGLQFLFEYFSETQRNKGNFPGRFSGRQFSNSRSEMNVSTLELGDSALYLCASRETGTGGGEQFFGPGTRLTVL.